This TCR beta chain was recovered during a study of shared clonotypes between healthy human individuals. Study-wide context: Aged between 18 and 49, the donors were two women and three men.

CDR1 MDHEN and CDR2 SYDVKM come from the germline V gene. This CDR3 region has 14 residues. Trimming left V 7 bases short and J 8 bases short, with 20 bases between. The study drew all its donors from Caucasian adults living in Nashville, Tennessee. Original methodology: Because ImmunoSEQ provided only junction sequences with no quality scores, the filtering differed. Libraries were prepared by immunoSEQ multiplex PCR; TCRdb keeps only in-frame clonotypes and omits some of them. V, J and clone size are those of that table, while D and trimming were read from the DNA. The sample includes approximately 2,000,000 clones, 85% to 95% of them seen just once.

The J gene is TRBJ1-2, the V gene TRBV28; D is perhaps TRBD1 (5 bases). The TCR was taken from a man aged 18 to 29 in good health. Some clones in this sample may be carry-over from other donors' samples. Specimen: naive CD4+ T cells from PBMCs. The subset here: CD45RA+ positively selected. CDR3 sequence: CASIKGDWGSGYTF. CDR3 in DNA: TGTGCCAGCATAAAAGGGGACTGGGGGAGCGGCTACACCTTC.